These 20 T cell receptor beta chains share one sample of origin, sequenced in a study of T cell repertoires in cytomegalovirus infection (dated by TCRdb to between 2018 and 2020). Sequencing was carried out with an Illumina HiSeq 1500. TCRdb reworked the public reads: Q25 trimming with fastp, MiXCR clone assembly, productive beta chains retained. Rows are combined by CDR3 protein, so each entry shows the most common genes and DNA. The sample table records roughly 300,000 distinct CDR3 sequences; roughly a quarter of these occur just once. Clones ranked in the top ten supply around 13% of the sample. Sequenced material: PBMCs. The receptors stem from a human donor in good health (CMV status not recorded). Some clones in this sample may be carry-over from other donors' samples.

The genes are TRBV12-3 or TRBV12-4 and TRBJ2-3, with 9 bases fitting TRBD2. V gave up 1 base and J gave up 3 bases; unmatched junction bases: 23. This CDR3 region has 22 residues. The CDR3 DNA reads TGTGCCAGCAGTTTAGACGGCCCTAGGGGGAGGAGCGGGGGGCCCATAACAGATACGCAGTATTTT. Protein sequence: CASSLDGPRGRSGGPITDTQYF.

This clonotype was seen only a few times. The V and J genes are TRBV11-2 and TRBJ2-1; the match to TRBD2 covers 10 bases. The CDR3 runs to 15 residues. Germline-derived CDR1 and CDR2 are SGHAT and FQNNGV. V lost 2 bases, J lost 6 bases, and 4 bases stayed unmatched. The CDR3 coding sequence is TGTGCCAGCAGCTTAACTAGCGGGGTCTTCAATGAGCAGTTCTTC. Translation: CASSLTSGVFNEQFF.

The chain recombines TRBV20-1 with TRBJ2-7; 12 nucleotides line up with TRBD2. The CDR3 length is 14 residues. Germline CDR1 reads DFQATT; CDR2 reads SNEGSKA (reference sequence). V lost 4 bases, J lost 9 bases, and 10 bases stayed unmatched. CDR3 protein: CSAIAPSGGALQYF. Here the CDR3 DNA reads TGCAGTGCTATCGCTCCTAGCGGGGGGGCCTTGCAGTACTTC.

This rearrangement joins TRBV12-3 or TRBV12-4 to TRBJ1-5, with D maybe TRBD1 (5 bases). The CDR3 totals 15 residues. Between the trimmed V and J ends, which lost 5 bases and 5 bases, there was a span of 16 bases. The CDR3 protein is CASSPLGTAYQPQHF. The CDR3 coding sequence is TGTGCCAGCAGTCCACTCGGGACGGCCTATCAGCCCCAGCATTTT.

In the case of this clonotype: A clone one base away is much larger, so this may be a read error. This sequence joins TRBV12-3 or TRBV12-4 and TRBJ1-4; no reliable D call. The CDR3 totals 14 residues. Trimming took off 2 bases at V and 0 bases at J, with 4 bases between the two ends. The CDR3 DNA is TGTGCCAGCAGTTTACAGGCAACTAATGAAAAACTGTTTTTT. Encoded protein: CASSLQATNEKLFF.

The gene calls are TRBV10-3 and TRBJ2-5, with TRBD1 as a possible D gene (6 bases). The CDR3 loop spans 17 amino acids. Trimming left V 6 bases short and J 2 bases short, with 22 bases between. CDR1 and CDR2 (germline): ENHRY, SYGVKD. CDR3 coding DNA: TGTGCCATCAGCCGTTCGTGGGGGCGAGGAACTCAAGAGACCCAGTACTTC. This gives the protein CAISRSWGRGTQETQYF.

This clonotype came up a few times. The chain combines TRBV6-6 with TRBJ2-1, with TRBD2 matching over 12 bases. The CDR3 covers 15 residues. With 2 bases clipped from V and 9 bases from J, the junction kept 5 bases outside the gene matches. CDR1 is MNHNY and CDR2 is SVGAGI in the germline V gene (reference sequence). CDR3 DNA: TGTGCCAGCAGTTACCCTAGCGGGAGGGCCAGTGAGCAGTTCTTC. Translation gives CASSYPSGRASEQFF.

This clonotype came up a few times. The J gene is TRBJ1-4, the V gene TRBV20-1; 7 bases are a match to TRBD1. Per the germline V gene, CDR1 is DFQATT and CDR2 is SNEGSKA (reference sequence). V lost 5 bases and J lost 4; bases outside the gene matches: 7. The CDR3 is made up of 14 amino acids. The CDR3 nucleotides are TGCAGTGCTCACCTGGGACAGATTAATGAAAAACTGTTTTTT. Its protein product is CSAHLGQINEKLFF.

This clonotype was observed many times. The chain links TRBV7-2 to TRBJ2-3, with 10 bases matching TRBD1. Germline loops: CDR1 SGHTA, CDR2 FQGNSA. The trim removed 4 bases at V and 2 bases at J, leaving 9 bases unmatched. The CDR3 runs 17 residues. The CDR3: CASSSAGTGAHTDTQYF. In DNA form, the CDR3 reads TGTGCCAGCAGCTCCGCCGGGACAGGGGCACACACAGATACGCAGTATTTT.

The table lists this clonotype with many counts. CDR3: CASSLAQGASYEQYF. DNA for the CDR3: TGTGCCAGCAGCTTAGCACAGGGGGCATCCTACGAGCAGTACTTC. The V call is TRBV11-1, the J call TRBJ2-7, with 9 bases fitting TRBD1. Germline-derived CDR1 and CDR2 are SGHAT and FQDESV (reference sequence). Trimming at V came to 0 bases and at J to 1 base, leaving 1 base not matched to a gene. The CDR3 is 15 residues long.

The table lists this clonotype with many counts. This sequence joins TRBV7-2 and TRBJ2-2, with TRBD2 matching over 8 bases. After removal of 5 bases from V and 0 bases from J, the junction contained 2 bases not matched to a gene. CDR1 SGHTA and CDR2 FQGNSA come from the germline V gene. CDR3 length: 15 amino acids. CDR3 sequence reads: CASSKGLANTGELFF. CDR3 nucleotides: TGTGCCAGCAGCAAGGGACTAGCGAACACCGGGGAGCTGTTTTTT. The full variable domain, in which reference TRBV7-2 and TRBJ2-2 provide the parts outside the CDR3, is GAGVSQSPSNKVTEKGKDVELRCDPISGHTALYWYRQSLGQGLEFLIYFQGNSAPDKSGLPSDRFSAERTGGSVSTLTIQRTQQEDSAVYLCASSKGLANTGELFFGEGSRLTVL.

The CDR3 sequence: CASSPGPGALGTEAFF. The CDR3, as DNA: TGTGCCAGCAGCCCTGGGCCGGGGGCCTTGGGCACTGAAGCTTTCTTT. The chain recombines TRBV7-3 with TRBJ1-1, with TRBD1 as a possible D gene (6 bases). Trimming removed 5 bases from V and 4 bases from J, with 20 bases in between. Germline lookup yields CDR1 SGHTA and CDR2 FQGTGA. This CDR3 is 16 amino acids long.

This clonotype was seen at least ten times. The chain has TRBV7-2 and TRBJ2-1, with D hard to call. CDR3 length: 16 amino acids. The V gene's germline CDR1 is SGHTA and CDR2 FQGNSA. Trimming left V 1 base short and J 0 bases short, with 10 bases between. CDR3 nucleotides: TGTGCCAGCAGCTTAGGCGACTCCTCCTCCTACAATGAGCAGTTCTTC. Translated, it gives CASSLGDSSSYNEQFF.

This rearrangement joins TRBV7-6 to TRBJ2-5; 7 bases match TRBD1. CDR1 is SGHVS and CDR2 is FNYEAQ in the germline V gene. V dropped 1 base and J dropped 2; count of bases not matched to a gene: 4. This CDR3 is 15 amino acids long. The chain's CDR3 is CASSLGDSKQETQYF. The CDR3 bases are TGTGCCAGCAGCTTAGGGGACAGCAAGCAAGAGACCCAGTACTTC.

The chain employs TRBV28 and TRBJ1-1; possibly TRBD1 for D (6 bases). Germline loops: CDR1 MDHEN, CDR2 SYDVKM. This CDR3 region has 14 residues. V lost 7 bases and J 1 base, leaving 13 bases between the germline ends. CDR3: CASNRDASNTEAFF. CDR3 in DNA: TGTGCCAGCAACAGGGACGCCTCGAACACTGAAGCTTTCTTT.

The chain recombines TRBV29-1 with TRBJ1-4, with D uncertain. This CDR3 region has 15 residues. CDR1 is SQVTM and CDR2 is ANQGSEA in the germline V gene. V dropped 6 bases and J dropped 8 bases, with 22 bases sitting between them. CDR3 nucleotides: TGCAGCGTGGGAAACTGGACGTATCCCGGGGAAAAACTGTTTTTT. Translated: CSVGNWTYPGEKLFF.

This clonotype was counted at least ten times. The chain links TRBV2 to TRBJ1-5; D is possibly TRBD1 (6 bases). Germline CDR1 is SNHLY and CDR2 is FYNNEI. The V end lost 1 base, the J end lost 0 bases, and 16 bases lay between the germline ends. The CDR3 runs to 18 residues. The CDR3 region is CASSEGAAGAYSNQPQHF. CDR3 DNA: TGTGCCAGCAGTGAAGGCGCCGCAGGGGCCTATAGCAATCAGCCCCAGCATTTT.

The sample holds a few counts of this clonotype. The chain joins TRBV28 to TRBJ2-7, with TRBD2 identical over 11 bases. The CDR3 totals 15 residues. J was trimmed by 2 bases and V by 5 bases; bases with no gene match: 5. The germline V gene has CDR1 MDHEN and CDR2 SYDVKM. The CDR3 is CASSVGTSGTYEQYF. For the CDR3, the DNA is TGTGCCAGCAGTGTCGGGACTAGCGGTACCTACGAGCAGTACTTC.

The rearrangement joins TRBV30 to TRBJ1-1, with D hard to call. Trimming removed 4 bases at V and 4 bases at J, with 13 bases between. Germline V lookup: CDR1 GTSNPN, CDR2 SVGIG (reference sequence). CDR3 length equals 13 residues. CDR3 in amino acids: CAWKGSRSTEAFF. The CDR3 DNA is TGTGCCTGGAAAGGGAGTCGAAGCACTGAAGCTTTCTTT.

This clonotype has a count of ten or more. Written as DNA, the CDR3 is TGTGCCAGCAGCTCGGGAGCGGGGGCCGACGGAGCCGGGGAGCTGTTTTTT. The encoded protein is CASSSGAGADGAGELFF. The gene calls are TRBV11-2 and TRBJ2-2, with 8 bases aligning to TRBD2. Germline-derived CDR1 and CDR2 are SGHAT and FQNNGV. The J segment lost 6 bases and the V segment lost 4 bases, leaving 13 bases of the junction unmatched. The CDR3 loop spans 17 amino acids. The full variable domain, with the rest looked up from reference TRBV11-2 and TRBJ2-2, is EAGVAQSPRYKIIEKRQSVAFWCNPISGHATLYWYQQILGQGPKLLIQFQNNGVVDDSQLPKDRFSAERLKGVDSTLKIQPAKLEDSAVYLCASSSGAGADGAGELFFGEGSRLTVL.